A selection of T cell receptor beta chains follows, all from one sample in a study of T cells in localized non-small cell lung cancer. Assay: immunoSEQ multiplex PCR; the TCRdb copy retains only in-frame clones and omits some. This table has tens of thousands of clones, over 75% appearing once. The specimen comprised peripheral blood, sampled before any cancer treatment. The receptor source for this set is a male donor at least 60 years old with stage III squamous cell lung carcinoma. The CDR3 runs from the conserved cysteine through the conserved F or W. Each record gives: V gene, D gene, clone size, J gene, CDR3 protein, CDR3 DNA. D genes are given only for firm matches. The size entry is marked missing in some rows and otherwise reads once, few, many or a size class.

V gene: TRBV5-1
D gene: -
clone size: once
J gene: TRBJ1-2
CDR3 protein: CASSLGSNYGYTF
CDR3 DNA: TGCGCCAGCAGCTTGGGCAGTAACTATGGCTACACCTTC

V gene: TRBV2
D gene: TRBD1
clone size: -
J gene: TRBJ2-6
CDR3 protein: CASSRNLEQGGSGANVLTF
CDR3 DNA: TGTGCCAGCAGTCGGAATCTTGAACAGGGGGGCTCTGGGGCCAACGTCCTGACTTTC

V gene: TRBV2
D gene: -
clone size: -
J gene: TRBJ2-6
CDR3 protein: CATDISGANVLTF
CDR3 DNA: TGTGCCACAGACATATCTGGGGCCAACGTCCTGACTTTC

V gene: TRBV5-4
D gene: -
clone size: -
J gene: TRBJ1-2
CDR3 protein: CASSLGNRGAYGYTF
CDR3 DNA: TGTGCCAGCAGCTTGGGTAACCGGGGGGCCTATGGCTACACCTTC

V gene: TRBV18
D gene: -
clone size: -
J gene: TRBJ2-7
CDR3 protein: CASSPEGGASYEQYF
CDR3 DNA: TGTGCCAGCTCACCAGAAGGGGGGGCCTCCTACGAGCAGTACTTC

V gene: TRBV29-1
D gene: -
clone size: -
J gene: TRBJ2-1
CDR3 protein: CSALEGGMGSEQFF
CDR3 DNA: TGCAGCGCCCTAGAGGGCGGAATGGGCAGTGAGCAGTTCTTC

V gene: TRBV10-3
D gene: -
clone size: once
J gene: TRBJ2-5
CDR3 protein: CAISGAVRETQYF
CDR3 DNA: TGTGCCATCAGTGGGGCAGTAAGGGAGACCCAGTACTTC

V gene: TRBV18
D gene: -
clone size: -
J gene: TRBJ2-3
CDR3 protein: CASSPGRGNIPDTQYF
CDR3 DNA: TGTGCCAGCTCACCGGGACGCGGGAACATTCCAGATACGCAGTATTTT

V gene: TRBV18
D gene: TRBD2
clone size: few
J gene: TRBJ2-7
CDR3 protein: CASSPPGTSGRYEQYF
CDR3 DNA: TGTGCCAGCTCACCACCAGGGACTAGCGGGAGATACGAGCAGTACTTC

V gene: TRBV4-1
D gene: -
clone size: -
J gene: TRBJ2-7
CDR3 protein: CASSLSRGDLDEQYF
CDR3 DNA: TGCGCCAGCAGCCTGAGCAGGGGCGATTTGGACGAGCAGTACTTC

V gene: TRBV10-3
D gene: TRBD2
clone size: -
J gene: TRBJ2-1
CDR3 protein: CATHGLANDNEQFF
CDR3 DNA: TGTGCCACCCACGGACTAGCAAATGACAATGAGCAGTTCTTC

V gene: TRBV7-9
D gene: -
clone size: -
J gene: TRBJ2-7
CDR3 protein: CASSLGSSLVGEQYF
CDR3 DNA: TGTGCCAGCAGCTTAGGAAGCAGCCTCGTAGGCGAGCAGTACTTC

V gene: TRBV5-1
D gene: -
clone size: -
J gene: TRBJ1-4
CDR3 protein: CASTLQRGEKLFF
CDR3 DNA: TGCGCCAGCACCCTTCAACGGGGGGAAAAACTGTTTTTT

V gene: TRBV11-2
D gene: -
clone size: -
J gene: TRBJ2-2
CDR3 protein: CASRPRRINTGELFF
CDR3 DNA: TGTGCCAGCAGGCCTCGGCGGATTAACACCGGGGAGCTGTTTTTT

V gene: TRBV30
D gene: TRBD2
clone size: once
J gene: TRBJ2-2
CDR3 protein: CAWSPRGGGGELFF
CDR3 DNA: TGTGCCTGGAGTCCGCGGGGGGGTGGCGGGGAGCTGTTTTTT

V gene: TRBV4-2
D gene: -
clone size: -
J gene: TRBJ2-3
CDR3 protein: CASSRTGQTDTQYF
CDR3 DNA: TGTGCCAGCAGCCGTACGGGACAAACAGATACGCAGTATTTT

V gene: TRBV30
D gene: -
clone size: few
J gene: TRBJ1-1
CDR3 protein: CAWSLRGSNTEAFF
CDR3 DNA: TGTGCCTGGAGTCTCAGGGGCTCGAACACTGAAGCTTTCTTT

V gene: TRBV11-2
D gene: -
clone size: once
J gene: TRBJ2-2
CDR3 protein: CASSSGTVGGELFF
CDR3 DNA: TGTGCCAGCAGCTCTGGGACTGTTGGCGGGGAGCTGTTTTTT

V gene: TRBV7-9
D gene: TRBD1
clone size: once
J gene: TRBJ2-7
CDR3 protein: CASSASLDRVYEQYF
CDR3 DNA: TGTGCCAGCAGCGCTTCGCTGGACAGGGTATACGAGCAGTACTTC

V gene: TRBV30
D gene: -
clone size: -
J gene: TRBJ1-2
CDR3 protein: CAWSVPRQAANYGYTF
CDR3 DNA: TGTGCCTGGAGTGTACCCCGACAGGCCGCTAACTATGGCTACACCTTC

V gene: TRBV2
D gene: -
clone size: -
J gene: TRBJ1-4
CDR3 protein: CASRLAGGSNEKLFF
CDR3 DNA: TGTGCCAGCAGGCTGGCCGGAGGGTCTAATGAAAAACTGTTTTTT

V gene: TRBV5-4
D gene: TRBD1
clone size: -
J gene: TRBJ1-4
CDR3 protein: CASSPDREVYEKLFF
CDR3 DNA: TGTGCCAGCAGCCCGGACAGGGAGGTGTATGAAAAACTGTTTTTT

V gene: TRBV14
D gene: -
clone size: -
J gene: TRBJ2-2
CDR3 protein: CASSQAILAGELFF
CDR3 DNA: TGTGCCAGCAGCCAAGCTATATTGGCCGGGGAGCTGTTTTTT

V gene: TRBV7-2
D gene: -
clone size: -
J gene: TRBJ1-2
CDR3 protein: CASSSPGAGSYGYTF
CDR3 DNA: TGTGCCAGCAGCTCACCTGGCGCAGGGAGCTATGGCTACACCTTC